A single sample gave rise to the 22 T cell receptor beta chains below, sequenced in a study of CD8 T cells in Susac syndrome (dated by TCRdb to about 2019). The library came from the immunoSEQ multiplex PCR assay. RNA was extracted with the RNeasy kit and 0.5 to 1 ug was reverse transcribed using random hexamers. TCRdb redid the processing of the public reads, applying fastp at Q25 and MiXCR, and retained in-frame beta chains. Duplicate CDR3 protein sequences are folded into a single record with the most common DNA and genes. The sample profile shows approximately 110,000 distinct CDR3 sequences; 85% to 95% of them were found once. Roughly 0.3% of the sample goes to the ten largest clones. Material: CD8+ T cells from PBMCs. These TCRs come from a human donor with multiple sclerosis.

The sample holds one count of this clonotype. This sequence joins TRBV4-1 and TRBJ1-1; D is uncertain. This CDR3 contains 14 residues. The V end lost 1 base, the J end lost 8 bases, and 14 bases lay between the germline ends. The V gene's germline CDR1 is MGHRA and CDR2 YSYEKL. The DNA for the CDR3 is TGCGCCAGCAGCCAAGCGCCGGGCACAAAAGAAGCTTTCTTT. Protein product: CASSQAPGTKEAFF.

The CDR3: CASSGRDRITDTQYF. CDR3 in DNA: TGTGCCAGCAGCGGCCGGGACAGAATTACAGATACGCAGTATTTT. This rearrangement joins TRBV9 to TRBJ2-3; 7 bases line up with TRBD1. CDR1 is SGDLS and CDR2 is YYNGEE in the germline V gene. This CDR3 has 15 residues. Losses at the gene ends were 3 bases for V and 3 bases for J; bases not matched to a gene: 7.

The V call is TRBV18, the J call TRBJ2-2; TRBD1 might be the D (5 bases). CDR3 length: 14 residues. Germline CDR1 reads KGHSH; CDR2 reads LQKENI. V gave up 3 bases and J gave up 1 base, with 6 bases separating them. DNA of the CDR3: TGTGCCAGCTCACCTGACAGGAACACCGGGGAGCTGTTTTTT. The encoded protein is CASSPDRNTGELFF.

The J gene is TRBJ1-2, the V gene TRBV4-1; D unresolved. The V end was cut by 1 base, the J end by 2 bases, with 11 bases between. Germline CDR1 MGHRA, CDR2 YSYEKL. CDR3 length: 15 amino acids. In DNA, the CDR3 is TGCGCCAGCAGCCAAGGGCAGAGCACCAACTATGGCTACACCTTC. Residues: CASSQGQSTNYGYTF.

This sequence joins TRBV15 and TRBJ2-7; the match to TRBD1 covers 8 bases. Losses at the gene ends were 6 bases for V and 4 bases for J; bases not matched to a gene: 5. Germline V gene sequence: CDR1 LNHNV, CDR2 YYDKDF (reference sequence). CDR3 length: 13 residues. CDR3 DNA: TGTGCCACCAGGCCGGGACAGGCATACGAGCAGTACTTC. Its protein is CATRPGQAYEQYF. Based on the CDR3 plus reference TRBV15 and TRBJ2-7, the full variable domain is DAMVIQNPRYQVTQFGKPVTLSCSQTLNHNVMYWYQQKSSQAPKLLFHYYDKDFNNEADTPDNFQSRRPNTSFCFLDIRSPGLGDTAMYLCATRPGQAYEQYFGPGTRLTVT.

This clonotype was picked up a small number of times. V usage is TRBV6-2 or TRBV6-3 and J usage is TRBJ2-1; D unclear. This CDR3 is 13 amino acids long. The V end lost 6 bases, the J end lost 5 bases, and 11 bases lay between the germline ends. Germline V gene data show CDR1 as MNHEY and CDR2 as SVGEGT. CDR3 coding DNA: TGTGCCAGCAGCCCTGGGCGCCACAATGAGCAGTTCTTC. Translated: CASSPGRHNEQFF.

The CDR3 reads CASSLYYGREQFF. The CDR3 DNA is TGCGCCAGCAGCTTGTACTATGGGAGAGAGCAGTTCTTC. The chain links TRBV5-1 to TRBJ2-1, with a tentative D call TRBD2 (5 bases). V was trimmed by 1 base and J by 10 bases, leaving 12 bases between them. This CDR3 region has 13 residues. Per germline, CDR1 SGHRS and CDR2 YFSETQ.

The rearrangement uses TRBV5-8 and TRBJ1-1, with D unclear. V was trimmed by 4 bases and J by 6 bases, leaving 10 bases between them. This CDR3 spans 12 amino acids. Germline V gene data show CDR1 as SGHTS and CDR2 as YDEGEE. In DNA, the CDR3 is TGTGCCAGCAGCAGTGGACGGCCTGAAGCTTTCTTT. This translates into CASSSGRPEAFF.

The chain recombines TRBV2 with TRBJ2-1; 8 positions match TRBD2. There are 15 residues in the CDR3. The J segment lost 5 bases and the V segment lost 0 bases, leaving 3 bases of the junction unmatched. Germline V gives CDR1 SNHLY, CDR2 FYNNEI. In nucleotides, the CDR3 is TGTGCCAGCAGTGAAGCGAGGACTAGCCACAATGAGCAGTTCTTC. Amino acid sequence: CASSEARTSHNEQFF.

The V call is TRBV25-1, the J call TRBJ2-6; D remains ambiguous. Germline-derived CDR1 and CDR2 are MGHDK and SYGVNS. The CDR3 contains 13 residues. V was clipped by 4 bases and J by 2 bases, with 3 bases between them. The CDR3 DNA follows: TGTGCCAGCAGTGCGCCTGGGGCCAACGTCCTGACTTTC. This sequence encodes CASSAPGANVLTF.

The chain links TRBV30 to TRBJ2-7; D gene uncertain. Between the trimmed V and J ends, which lost 5 bases and 3 bases, there was a span of 8 bases. Germline CDR1 reads GTSNPN; CDR2 reads SVGIG (reference sequence). This CDR3 has 11 residues. CDR3 in DNA: TGTGCCTGGGGATGGGGCTACGAGCAGTACGTC. Its translation: CAWGWGYEQYV.

The rearrangement links TRBV3-1 to TRBJ2-5; 14 bases match TRBD2. The CDR3 spans 18 residues. After removal of 1 base from V and 4 bases from J, the junction contained 8 bases not matched to a gene. Germline CDR1 reads LGHDT; CDR2 reads YNNKEL (reference sequence). The CDR3 coding sequence is TGTGCCAGCAGCCAAGGTCAGACTAGCGGGGGGGTCATAGAGACCCAGTACTTC. Protein product: CASSQGQTSGGVIETQYF.

V gene TRBV12-3 or TRBV12-4 combines with J gene TRBJ2-6; D uncertain. CDR3 length: 13 amino acids. Trimming took 4 bases from V and 4 from J, leaving 5 bases between them. The CDR3 here is CASSYPGANVLTF. CDR3 sequence (DNA): TGTGCCAGCAGTTATCCAGGGGCCAACGTCCTGACTTTC.

This clonotype was counted a few times. This chain links TRBV5-6 with TRBJ2-7; D unresolved. This CDR3 region has 11 residues. Germline CDR1 SGHDT, CDR2 YYEEEE. V gave up 3 bases and J gave up 1 base, with 2 bases separating them. The CDR3, as DNA: TGTGCCAGCAGCTATTCCTACGAGCAGTACGTC. Its protein is CASSYSYEQYV.

The chain uses TRBV5-1 and TRBJ1-1; no clear D gene. Germline V gene sequence: CDR1 SGHRS, CDR2 YFSETQ. V was shortened by 0 bases and J by 1 base, with 10 bases between the two germline ends. The CDR3 is 15 amino acids. CDR3 sequence reads: CASSLGGRRNTEAFF. CDR3 bases: TGCGCCAGCAGCTTGGGTGGCAGGCGGAACACTGAAGCTTTCTTT.

This chain connects TRBV12-3 or TRBV12-4 to TRBJ1-5, with a weak D call TRBD1 (5 bases). This CDR3 comprises 13 residues. Trimming took 4 bases from V and 4 from J, leaving 8 bases between them. The CDR3: CASSWTRNQPQHF. The CDR3 DNA sequence: TGTGCCAGCAGTTGGACACGGAATCAGCCCCAGCATTTT.

This clonotype has only one observation. The V and J genes are TRBV29-1 and TRBJ1-1; 7 nucleotides align to TRBD1. The CDR3 has 13 amino acids. Germline V gene lookup returns CDR1 SQVTM and CDR2 ANQGSEA. V dropped 6 bases and J dropped 2; count of bases not matched to a gene: 6. This CDR3 reads CSVWDSLNTEAFF. CDR3 sequence (DNA): TGCAGCGTGTGGGACAGTCTAAACACTGAAGCTTTCTTT. Using reference TRBV29-1 and TRBJ1-1 for the parts outside the CDR3, the full variable domain is SAVISQKPSRDICQRGTSLTIQCQVDSQVTMMFWYRQQPGQSLTLIATANQGSEATYESGFVIDKFPISRPNLTFSTLTVSNMSPEDSSIYLCSVWDSLNTEAFFGQGTRLTVV.

The V call is TRBV30, the J call TRBJ2-7; D is unclear. CDR1 and CDR2 (germline): GTSNPN, SVGIG (reference sequence). The length of the CDR3 is 15 residues. Trimming took 0 bases from V and 3 from J, leaving 15 bases between them. CDR3: CAWSVSPAPGYEQYV. CDR3 in DNA: TGTGCCTGGAGTGTAAGCCCGGCCCCAGGCTACGAGCAGTACGTC.

This clonotype came up once. J is TRBJ2-7 and V is TRBV11-2; D is perhaps TRBD2 (6 bases). CDR3 length equals 14 residues. Trimming shortened V by 7 bases and J by 4 bases, and 17 bases separated the two germline ends. The germline gives CDR1 SGHAT, CDR2 FQNNGV. The CDR3 sequence is CASTSRGRMYEQYF. CDR3 bases: TGTGCCAGCACCTCTCGGGGGAGGATGTACGAGCAGTACTTC.

The chain is built from TRBV12-3 or TRBV12-4 and TRBJ2-6; 8 bases are shared with TRBD1. This CDR3 has 18 residues. V was clipped by 6 bases and J by 0 bases; unmatched bases: 10. The CDR3 spells CASRADRVFHSGANVLTF. The CDR3 DNA follows: TGTGCCAGCAGGGCGGACAGGGTGTTTCACTCTGGGGCCAACGTCCTGACTTTC.

The genes are TRBV12-5 and TRBJ2-7, with D perhaps TRBD1 (6 bases). From germline, CDR1 is LGHNT and CDR2 FRNRAP. V lost 4 bases and J lost 0, with 10 bases in between. This CDR3 is 14 amino acids long. The CDR3 DNA is TGTGCTAGTGGTTGGGGGCCGAGCTCCTACGAGCAGTACTTC. This sequence encodes CASGWGPSSYEQYF.

The CDR3 DNA sequence: TGTGCCACCTACGAGACAGGCCATTCTAATTCACCCCTCCACTTT. It is translated as CATYETGHSNSPLHF. This chain uses TRBV15 with TRBJ1-6, with a possible D match to TRBD1 (6 bases). Germline CDR1 is LNHNV and CDR2 is YYDKDF (reference sequence). V lost 8 bases to trimming and J lost 6 bases, with 17 bases between them. The CDR3 is 15 residues long.